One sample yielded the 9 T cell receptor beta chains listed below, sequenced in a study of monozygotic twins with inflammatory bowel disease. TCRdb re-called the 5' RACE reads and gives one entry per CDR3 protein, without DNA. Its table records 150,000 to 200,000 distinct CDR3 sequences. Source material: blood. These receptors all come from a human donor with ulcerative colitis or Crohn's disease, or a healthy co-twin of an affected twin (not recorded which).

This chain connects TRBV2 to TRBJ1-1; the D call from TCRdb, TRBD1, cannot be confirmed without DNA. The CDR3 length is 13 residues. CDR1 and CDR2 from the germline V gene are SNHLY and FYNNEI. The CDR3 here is CASGAGLNTEAFF.

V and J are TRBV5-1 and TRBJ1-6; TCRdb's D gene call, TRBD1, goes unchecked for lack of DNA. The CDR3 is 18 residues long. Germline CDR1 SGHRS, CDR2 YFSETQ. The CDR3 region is CASSVGQAYSWYNSPLHF.

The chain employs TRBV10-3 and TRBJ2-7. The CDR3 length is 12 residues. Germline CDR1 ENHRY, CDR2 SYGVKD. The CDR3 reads CAIKRETYEQYF.

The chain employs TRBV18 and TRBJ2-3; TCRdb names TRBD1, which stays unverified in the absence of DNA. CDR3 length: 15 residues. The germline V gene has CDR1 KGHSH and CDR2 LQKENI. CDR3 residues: CASSLGQASTDTQYF.

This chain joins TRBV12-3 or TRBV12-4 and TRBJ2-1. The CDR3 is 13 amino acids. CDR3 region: CASSSSGYAEQFF.

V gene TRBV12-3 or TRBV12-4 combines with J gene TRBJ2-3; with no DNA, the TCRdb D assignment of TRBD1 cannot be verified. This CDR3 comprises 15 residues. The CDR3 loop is CASIPGGGSGDTQYF.

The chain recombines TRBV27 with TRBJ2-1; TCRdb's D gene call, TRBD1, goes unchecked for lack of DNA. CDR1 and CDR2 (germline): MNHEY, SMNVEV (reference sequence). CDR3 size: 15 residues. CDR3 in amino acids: CASSLRGDRYNEQFF.

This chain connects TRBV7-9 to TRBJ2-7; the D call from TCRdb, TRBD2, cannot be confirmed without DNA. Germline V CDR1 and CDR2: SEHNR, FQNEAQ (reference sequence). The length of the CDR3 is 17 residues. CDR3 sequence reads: CASSLNLGGLISYEQYF. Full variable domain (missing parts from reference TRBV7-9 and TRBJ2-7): DTGVSQNPRHKITKRGQNVTFRCDPISEHNRLYWYRQTLGQGPEFLTYFQNEAQLEKSRLLSDRFSAERPKGSFSTLEIQRTEQGDSAMYLCASSLNLGGLISYEQYFGPGTRLTVT.

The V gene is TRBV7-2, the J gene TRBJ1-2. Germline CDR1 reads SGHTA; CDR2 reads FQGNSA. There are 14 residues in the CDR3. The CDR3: CASSYGGANYGYTF.